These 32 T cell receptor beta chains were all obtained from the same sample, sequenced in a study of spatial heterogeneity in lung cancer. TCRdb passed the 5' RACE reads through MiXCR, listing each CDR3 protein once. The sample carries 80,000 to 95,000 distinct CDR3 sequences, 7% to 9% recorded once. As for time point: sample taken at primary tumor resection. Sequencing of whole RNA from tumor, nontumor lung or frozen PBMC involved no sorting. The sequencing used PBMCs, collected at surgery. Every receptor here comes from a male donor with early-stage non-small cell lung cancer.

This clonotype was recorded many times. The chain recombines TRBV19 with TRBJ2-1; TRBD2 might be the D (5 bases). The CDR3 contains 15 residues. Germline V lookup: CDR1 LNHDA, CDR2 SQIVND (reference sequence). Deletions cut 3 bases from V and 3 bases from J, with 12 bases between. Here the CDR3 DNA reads TGTGCCAGTAGTATGGTGGGAGTGAGCTACAATGAGCAGTTCTTC. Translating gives CASSMVGVSYNEQFF.

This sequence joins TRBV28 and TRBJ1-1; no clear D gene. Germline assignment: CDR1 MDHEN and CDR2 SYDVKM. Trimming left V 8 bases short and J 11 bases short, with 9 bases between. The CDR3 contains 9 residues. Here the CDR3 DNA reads TGTGCCAGCGGCCCCATGGCTTTCTTT. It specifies CASGPMAFF.

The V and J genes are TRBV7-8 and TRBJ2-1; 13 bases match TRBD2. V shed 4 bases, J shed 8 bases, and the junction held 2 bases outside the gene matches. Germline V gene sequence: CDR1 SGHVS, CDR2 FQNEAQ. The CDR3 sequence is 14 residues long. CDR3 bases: TGTGCCAGCAGCTGGACTAGCGGGAGTCATGAGCAGTTCTTC. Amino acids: CASSWTSGSHEQFF.

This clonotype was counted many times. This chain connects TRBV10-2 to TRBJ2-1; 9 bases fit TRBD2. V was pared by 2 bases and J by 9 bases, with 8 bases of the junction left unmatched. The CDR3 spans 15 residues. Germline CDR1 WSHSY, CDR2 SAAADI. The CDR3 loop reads CASSEVSGSISEQFF. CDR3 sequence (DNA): TGCGCCAGCAGTGAGGTTAGCGGGAGCATAAGTGAGCAGTTCTTC.

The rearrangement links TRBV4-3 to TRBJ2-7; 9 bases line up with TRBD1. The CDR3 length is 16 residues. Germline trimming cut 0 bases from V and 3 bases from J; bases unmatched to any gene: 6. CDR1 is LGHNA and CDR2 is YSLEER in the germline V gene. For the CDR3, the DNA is TGCGCCAGCAGCCAAGAAAAGGGACAGGGCTACTACGAGCAGTACTTC. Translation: CASSQEKGQGYYEQYF.

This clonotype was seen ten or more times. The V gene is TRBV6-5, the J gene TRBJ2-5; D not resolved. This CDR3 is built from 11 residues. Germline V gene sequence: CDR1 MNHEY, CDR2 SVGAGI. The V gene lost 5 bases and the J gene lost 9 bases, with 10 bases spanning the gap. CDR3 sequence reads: CASSTRLSQYF. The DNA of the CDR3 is TGTGCCAGCAGTACCCGTCTGTCCCAGTACTTC.

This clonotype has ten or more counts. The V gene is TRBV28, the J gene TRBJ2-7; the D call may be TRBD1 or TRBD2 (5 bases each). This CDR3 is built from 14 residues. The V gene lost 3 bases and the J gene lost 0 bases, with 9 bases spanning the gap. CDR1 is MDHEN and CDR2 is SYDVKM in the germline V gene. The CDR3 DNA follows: TGTGCCAGCAGTTTTGGGACGACCTCCTACGAGCAGTACTTC. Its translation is CASSFGTTSYEQYF.

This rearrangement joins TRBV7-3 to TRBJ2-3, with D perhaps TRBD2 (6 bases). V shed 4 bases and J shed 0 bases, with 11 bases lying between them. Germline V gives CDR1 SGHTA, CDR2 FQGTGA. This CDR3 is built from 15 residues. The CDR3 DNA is TGTGCCAGCAGCTCCGTGGGGGGTAGCACAGATACGCAGTATTTT. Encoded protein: CASSSVGGSTDTQYF.

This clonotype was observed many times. This CDR3 is CASSQDGSAVDTQYF. As DNA, the CDR3 is TGCGCCAGCAGCCAAGATGGGAGTGCGGTGGATACGCAGTATTTT. The chain combines TRBV4-3 with TRBJ2-3, with D possibly matching TRBD2 (5 bases). From germline, CDR1 is LGHNA and CDR2 YSLEER. The V end lost 0 bases, the J end lost 6 bases, and 13 bases lay between the germline ends. The CDR3 has 15 residues.

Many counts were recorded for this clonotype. In DNA form, the CDR3 reads TGCGCCAGCAGCTTGGCCTCGCAAAACACTGAAGCTTTCTTT. Protein: CASSLASQNTEAFF. The rearrangement uses TRBV5-1 and TRBJ1-1; D remains unclear. Germline CDR1 and CDR2: SGHRS and YFSETQ. The CDR3 loop spans 14 amino acids. V lost 0 bases to trimming and J lost 2 bases, with 8 bases between them.

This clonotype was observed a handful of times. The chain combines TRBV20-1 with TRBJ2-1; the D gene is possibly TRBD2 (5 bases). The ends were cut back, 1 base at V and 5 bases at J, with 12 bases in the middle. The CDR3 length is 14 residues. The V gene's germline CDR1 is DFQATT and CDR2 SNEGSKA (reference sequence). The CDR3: CSARGRGYDNEQFF. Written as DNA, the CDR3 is TGCAGTGCTAGAGGAAGAGGGTACGACAATGAGCAGTTCTTC.

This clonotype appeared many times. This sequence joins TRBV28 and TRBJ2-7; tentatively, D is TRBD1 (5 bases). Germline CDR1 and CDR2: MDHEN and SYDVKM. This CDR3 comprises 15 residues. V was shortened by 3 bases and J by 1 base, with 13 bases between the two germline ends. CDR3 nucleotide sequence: TGTGCCAGCAGTTTTCCTCCAGGGCGATCCTACGAGCAGTACTTC. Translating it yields CASSFPPGRSYEQYF.

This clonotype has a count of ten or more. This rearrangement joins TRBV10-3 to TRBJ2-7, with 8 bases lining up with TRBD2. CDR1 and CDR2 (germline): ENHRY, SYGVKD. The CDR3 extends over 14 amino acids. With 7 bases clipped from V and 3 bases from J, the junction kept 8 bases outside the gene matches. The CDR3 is CAIKPGLGVYEQYF. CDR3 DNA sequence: TGTGCCATCAAACCGGGACTAGGTGTCTACGAGCAGTACTTC.

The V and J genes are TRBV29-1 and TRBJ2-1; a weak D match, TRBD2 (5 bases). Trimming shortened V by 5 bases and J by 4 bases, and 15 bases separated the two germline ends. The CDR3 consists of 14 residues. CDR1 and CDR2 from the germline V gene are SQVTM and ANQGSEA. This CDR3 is CSVLTSGKYNEQFF. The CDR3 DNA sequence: TGCAGCGTTCTAACCAGCGGCAAGTACAATGAGCAGTTCTTC.

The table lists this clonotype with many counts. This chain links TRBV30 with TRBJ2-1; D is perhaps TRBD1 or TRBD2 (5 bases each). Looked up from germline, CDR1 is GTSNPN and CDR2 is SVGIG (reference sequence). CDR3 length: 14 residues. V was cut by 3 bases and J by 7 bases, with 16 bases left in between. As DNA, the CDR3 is TGTGCCTGGAGCGCCGGGACCCCGGGAAATGAGCAGTTCTTC. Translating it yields CAWSAGTPGNEQFF.

The CDR3 DNA follows: TGCAGTGCTAGAGACAGGGGCCGCGGCACTGAAGCTTTCTTT. Translating gives CSARDRGRGTEAFF. The rearrangement links TRBV20-1 to TRBJ1-1; D is possibly TRBD1 (6 bases). The CDR3 consists of 14 residues. Germline V gene lookup returns CDR1 DFQATT and CDR2 SNEGSKA (reference sequence). Trimming cost V 0 bases and J 4 bases, with 12 bases left between them.

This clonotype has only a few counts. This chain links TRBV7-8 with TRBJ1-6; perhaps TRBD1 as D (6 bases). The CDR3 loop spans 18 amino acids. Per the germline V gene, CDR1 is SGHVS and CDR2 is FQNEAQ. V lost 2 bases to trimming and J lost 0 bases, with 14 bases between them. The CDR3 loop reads CASSLHGGGSSYNSPLHF. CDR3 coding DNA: TGTGCCAGCAGCTTACACGGGGGGGGCAGCTCCTATAATTCACCCCTCCACTTT. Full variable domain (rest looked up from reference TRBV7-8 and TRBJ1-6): GAGVSQSPRYKVAKRGQDVALRCDPISGHVSLFWYQQALGQGPEFLTYFQNEAQLDKSGLPSDRFFAERPEGSVSTLKIQRTQQEDSAVYLCASSLHGGGSSYNSPLHFGNGTRLTVT.

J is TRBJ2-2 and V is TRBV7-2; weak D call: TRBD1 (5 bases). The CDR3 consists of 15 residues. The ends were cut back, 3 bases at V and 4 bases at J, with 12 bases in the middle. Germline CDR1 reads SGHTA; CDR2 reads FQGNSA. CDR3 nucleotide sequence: TGTGCCAGCAGCTTGGTTACAGGCAGCACCGGGGAGCTGTTTTTT. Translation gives CASSLVTGSTGELFF.

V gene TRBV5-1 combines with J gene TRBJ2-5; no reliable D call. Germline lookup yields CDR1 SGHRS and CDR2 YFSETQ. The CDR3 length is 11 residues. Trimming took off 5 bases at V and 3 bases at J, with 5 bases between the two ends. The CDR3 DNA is TGCGCCAGCAGGGACGAAGAGACCCAGTACTTC. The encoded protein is CASRDEETQYF.

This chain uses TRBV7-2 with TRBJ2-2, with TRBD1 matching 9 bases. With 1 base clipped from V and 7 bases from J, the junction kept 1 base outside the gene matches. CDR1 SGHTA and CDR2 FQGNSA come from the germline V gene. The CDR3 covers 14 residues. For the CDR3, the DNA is TGTGCCAGCAGCTTAGGGACAGGGGTCGGGGAGCTGTTTTTT. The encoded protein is CASSLGTGVGELFF.

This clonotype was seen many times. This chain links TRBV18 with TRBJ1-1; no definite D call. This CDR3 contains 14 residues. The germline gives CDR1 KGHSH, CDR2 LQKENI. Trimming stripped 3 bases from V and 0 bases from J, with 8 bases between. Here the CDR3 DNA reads TGTGCCAGCTCACCGGGCAGCTTGAACACTGAAGCTTTCTTT. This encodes CASSPGSLNTEAFF.

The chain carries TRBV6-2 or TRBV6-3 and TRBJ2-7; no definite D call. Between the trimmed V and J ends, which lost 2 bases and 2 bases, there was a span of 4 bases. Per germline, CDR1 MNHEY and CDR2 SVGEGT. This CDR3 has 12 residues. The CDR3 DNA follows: TGTGCCAGCAGTTACACCACCTACGAGCAGTACTTC. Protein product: CASSYTTYEQYF.

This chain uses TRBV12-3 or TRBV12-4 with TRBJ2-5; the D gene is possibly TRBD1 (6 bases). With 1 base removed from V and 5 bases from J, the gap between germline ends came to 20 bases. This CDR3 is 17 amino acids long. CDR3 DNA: TGTGCCAGCAGTTTAGGTCCGAAAGGGGGTTTTCGGGAGACCCAGTACTTC. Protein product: CASSLGPKGGFRETQYF.

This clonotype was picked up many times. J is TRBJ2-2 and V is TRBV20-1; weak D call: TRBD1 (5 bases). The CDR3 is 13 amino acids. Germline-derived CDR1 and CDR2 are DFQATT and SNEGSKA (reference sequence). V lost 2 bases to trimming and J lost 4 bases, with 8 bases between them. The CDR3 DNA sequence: TGCAGTGCTAGACCCAGGGCCACCGGGGAGCTGTTTTTT. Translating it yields CSARPRATGELFF.

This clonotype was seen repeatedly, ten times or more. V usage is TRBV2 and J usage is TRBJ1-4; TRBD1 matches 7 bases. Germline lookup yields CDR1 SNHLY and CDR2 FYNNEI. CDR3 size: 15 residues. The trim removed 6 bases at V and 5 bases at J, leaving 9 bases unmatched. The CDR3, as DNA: TGTGCCAGCAGCCTATTGACAGGGTCAAATGAAAAACTGTTTTTT. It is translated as CASSLLTGSNEKLFF.

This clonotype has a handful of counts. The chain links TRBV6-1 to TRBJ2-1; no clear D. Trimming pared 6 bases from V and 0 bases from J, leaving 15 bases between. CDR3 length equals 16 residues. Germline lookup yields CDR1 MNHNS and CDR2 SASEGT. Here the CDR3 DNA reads TGTGCCAGCAGGCCTACAGAGACCCTCTCCTACAATGAGCAGTTCTTC. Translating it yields CASRPTETLSYNEQFF.

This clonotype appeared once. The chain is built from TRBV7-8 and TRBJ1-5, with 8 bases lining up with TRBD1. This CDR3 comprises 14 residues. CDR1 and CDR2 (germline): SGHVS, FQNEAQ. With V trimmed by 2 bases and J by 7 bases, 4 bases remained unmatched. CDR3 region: CASSLQGADQPQHF. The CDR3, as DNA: TGTGCCAGCAGCTTACAGGGGGCAGACCAGCCCCAGCATTTT.

CDR3 in amino acids: CASSAYRGHLTDTQYF. DNA of the CDR3: TGTGCCAGCAGCGCCTACAGGGGTCATCTGACAGATACGCAGTATTTT. V usage is TRBV7-2 and J usage is TRBJ2-3; 7 positions match TRBD1. The CDR3 is 16 amino acids. V shed 5 bases, J shed 3 bases, and the junction held 11 bases outside the gene matches. Germline CDR1 is SGHTA and CDR2 is FQGNSA.

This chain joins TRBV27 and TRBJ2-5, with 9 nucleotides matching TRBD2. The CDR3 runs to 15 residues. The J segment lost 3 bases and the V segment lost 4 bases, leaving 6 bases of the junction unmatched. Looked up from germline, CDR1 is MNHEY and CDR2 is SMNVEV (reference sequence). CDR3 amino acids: CASSSPSSGEETQYF. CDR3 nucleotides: TGTGCCAGCAGTTCCCCATCTAGCGGGGAAGAGACCCAGTACTTC.

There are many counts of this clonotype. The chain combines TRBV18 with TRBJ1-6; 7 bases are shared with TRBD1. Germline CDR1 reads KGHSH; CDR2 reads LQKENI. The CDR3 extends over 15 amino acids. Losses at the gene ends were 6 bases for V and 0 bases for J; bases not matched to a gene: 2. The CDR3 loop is CASSGDSSYNSPLHF. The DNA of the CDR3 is TGTGCCAGCTCTGGGGACAGCTCCTATAATTCACCCCTCCACTTT.

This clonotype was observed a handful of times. The CDR3 spells CSVGGVVGDEQYF. CDR3 sequence (DNA): TGCAGCGTTGGTGGGGTTGTGGGCGACGAGCAGTACTTC. The chain has TRBV29-1 and TRBJ2-7; no reliable D call. CDR1 is SQVTM and CDR2 is ANQGSEA in the germline V gene. Between the trimmed V and J ends, which lost 4 bases and 5 bases, there was a span of 15 bases. CDR3 length equals 13 residues.

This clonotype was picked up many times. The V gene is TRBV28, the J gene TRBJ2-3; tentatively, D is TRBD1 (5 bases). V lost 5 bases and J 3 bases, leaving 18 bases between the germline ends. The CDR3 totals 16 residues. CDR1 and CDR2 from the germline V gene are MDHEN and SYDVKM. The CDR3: CASSESGKMGTDTQYF. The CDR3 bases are TGTGCCAGCAGTGAATCAGGGAAAATGGGAACAGATACGCAGTATTTT.